This entry concerns a single T cell receptor (beta chain). The antigen is not known. This sample was included in a study of OX40 agonist ivuxolimab in advanced cancers. Patients were ineligible given autoimmune disease history or systemic immunosuppression. Repertoires were generated with immunoSEQ multiplex PCR, while TCRdb's copy carries only in-frame clones and drops some. Of approximately 10,000 clones listed, 70% to 85% are singletons. General study findings and limits: Expanded peripheral T-cell antigen specificity went undetermined. CD4+ T cells averaged fewer expanded clones than CD8+ T cells.

The receptor's source is an adult with an advanced solid tumor such as melanoma, head and neck, liver or kidney cancer. The specimen was CD4+ or CD8+ T cells sorted from blood, collected in a trial of the OX40 agonist ivuxolimab.

CDR3 loop: CASSEVPGISYEQYF. CDR3 sequence (DNA): TGTGCCAGCAGTGAAGTGCCAGGGATCTCCTACGAGCAGTACTTC. This sequence joins TRBV6-1 and TRBJ2-7, with D possibly TRBD1 on 5 matching bases. The CDR3 runs 15 residues. Trimming removed 1 base at V and 0 bases at J, with 10 bases between. Germline CDR1 and CDR2: MNHNS and SASEGT.